This is a list of T cell receptor beta chains from one sample in a study of T cells in localized non-small cell lung cancer. Generated by immunoSEQ multiplex PCR, the TCRdb table keeps only in-frame clones and is missing some. Counted here are tens of thousands of clones, roughly 92% occurring once; the ten biggest clones make up 7.1%. The sequencing here drew on peripheral blood, taken before any cancer treatment. Receptors were obtained from a female donor aged 60 or older with stage I lung adenocarcinoma. The CDR3 runs from the conserved cysteine through the conserved F or W. The order of the fields is J gene, V gene, clone size, D gene, CDR3 protein, CDR3 DNA. A D gene is named only where the DNA matches it firmly. Clone size is shown for a subset of rows, as once, few, many or a class of expanded clone.

TRBJ1-6 | TRBV27 | NA | NA | CASSLLVTGPSPLHF | TGTGCCAGCAGTTTATTAGTAACAGGGCCTTCACCCCTCCACTTT
TRBJ1-6 | TRBV5-8 | once | NA | CASSLGQGLSPLHF | TGTGCCAGCAGCTTGGGCCAGGGGCTCTCACCCCTCCACTTT
TRBJ1-2 | TRBV6-5 | NA | TRBD1 | CASSYRGQGVYGYTF | TGTGCCAGCAGTTACCGAGGCCAGGGGGTCTACGGCTACACCTTC
TRBJ1-5 | TRBV9 | few | TRBD1 | CASSGDSSNQPQHF | TGTGCCAGCAGTGGGGACAGTAGCAATCAGCCCCAGCATTTT
TRBJ2-5 | TRBV2 | NA | NA | CASSYDRNQETQYF | TGTGCCAGCAGCTACGACAGGAACCAAGAGACCCAGTACTTC
TRBJ1-2 | TRBV6-1 | NA | NA | CASSARTAVYGYTF | TGTGCCAGCAGTGCTAGGACAGCTGTCTATGGCTACACCTTC
TRBJ1-2 | TRBV6-6 | NA | TRBD1 | CASSYQGQGLEGYTF | TGTGCCAGCAGTTACCAGGGACAGGGACTTGAAGGCTACACCTTC
TRBJ2-3 | TRBV5-6 | NA | NA | CASSFPSASDTQYF | TGTGCCAGCAGCTTCCCCTCTGCCTCAGATACGCAGTATTTT
TRBJ2-2 | TRBV5-1 | NA | NA | CASSLVLTGELFF | TGCGCCAGCAGCTTGGTGCTTACCGGGGAGCTGTTTTTT
TRBJ2-5 | TRBV5-5 | NA | TRBD1 | CASSLLQGAETQYF | TGTGCCAGCAGCTTGCTGCAGGGGGCGGAGACCCAGTACTTC
TRBJ1-1 | TRBV6-4 | once | NA | CASSGTENTEAFF | TGTGCCAGCAGTGGGACAGAGAACACTGAAGCTTTCTTT
TRBJ1-5 | TRBV5-6 | NA | TRBD1 | CASTQQGVAEPQHF | TGTGCCAGCACCCAACAGGGGGTAGCGGAGCCCCAGCATTTT
TRBJ1-5 | TRBV19 | NA | NA | CASSIEGGWTNQPQHF | TGTGCCAGTAGTATAGAGGGAGGCTGGACCAATCAGCCCCAGCATTTT